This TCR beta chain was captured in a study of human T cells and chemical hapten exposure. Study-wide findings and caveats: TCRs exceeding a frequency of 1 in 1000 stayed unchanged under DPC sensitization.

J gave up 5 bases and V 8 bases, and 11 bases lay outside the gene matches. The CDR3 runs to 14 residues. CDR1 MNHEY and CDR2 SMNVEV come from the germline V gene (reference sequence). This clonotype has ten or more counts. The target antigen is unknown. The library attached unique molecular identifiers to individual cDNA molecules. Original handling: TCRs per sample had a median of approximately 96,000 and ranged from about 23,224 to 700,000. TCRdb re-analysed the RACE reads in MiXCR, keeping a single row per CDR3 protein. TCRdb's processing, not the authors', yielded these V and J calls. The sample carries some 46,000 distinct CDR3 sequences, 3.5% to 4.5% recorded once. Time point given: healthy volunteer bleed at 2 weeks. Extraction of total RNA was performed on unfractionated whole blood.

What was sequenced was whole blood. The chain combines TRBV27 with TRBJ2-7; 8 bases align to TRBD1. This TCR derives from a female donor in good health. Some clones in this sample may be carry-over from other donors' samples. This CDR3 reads CASGTTGGWNEQYF. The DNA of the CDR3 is TGTGCCAGCGGAACCACAGGGGGTTGGAACGAGCAGTACTTC.